A selection of T cell receptor beta chains follows, all from one sample in a study of blood T cell repertoires in COVID-19. The data were produced by immunoSEQ multiplex PCR, yet TCRdb's version contains in-frame clones alone and is incomplete. The sample consists of around 700,000 clones, 75% to 90% of them appearing once. The material sequenced was peripheral blood. These receptors were collected from a woman younger than 35 with acute or convalescent COVID-19. Both conserved end residues are part of each CDR3. The D gene is left open where the match is weak. Clone size is not always given. Where it is, it says once, few, many or a class for expanded clones.

clone size | J gene | D gene | V gene | CDR3 protein | CDR3 DNA
NA | TRBJ2-2 | TRBD1 | TRBV6-5 | CASSYQTGEAGELFF | TGTGCCAGCAGTTACCAGACAGGGGAGGCCGGGGAGCTGTTTTTT
NA | TRBJ1-1 | TRBD1 | TRBV5-5 | CASSLSGTAVFPEAFF | TGTGCCAGCAGCTTGTCAGGGACAGCCGTTTTCCCTGAAGCTTTCTTT
NA | TRBJ1-2 | NA | TRBV5-5 | CASSGTVFYGYTF | TGTGCCAGCAGCGGAACAGTATTCTATGGCTACACCTTC
NA | TRBJ2-7 | NA | TRBV11-2 | CASSAPGKSYEQYF | TGTGCCAGCAGCGCCCCGGGGAAATCCTACGAGCAGTACTTC
NA | TRBJ1-5 | NA | TRBV3-1/TRBV3-2 | CASSQTTGLRPQHF | TGTGCCAGCAGCCAAACGACAGGCCTTAGGCCCCAGCATTTT
once | TRBJ1-1 | NA | TRBV5-1 | CASSPQTGNTEAFF | TGCGCCAGCAGCCCCCAAACAGGGAACACTGAAGCTTTCTTT
NA | TRBJ1-1 | NA | TRBV5-1 | CASSSDITERDTEAFF | TGCGCCAGCAGCTCGGACATCACAGAAAGGGACACTGAAGCTTTCTTT
NA | TRBJ1-2 | TRBD1 | TRBV24-1 | CATALTGEGGYTF | TGTGCCACGGCGCTTACAGGGGAAGGCGGCTACACCTTC
NA | TRBJ2-5 | TRBD2 | TRBV2 | CASNLGLAGGEETQYF | TGTGCCAGCAACCTGGGACTAGCGGGGGGCGAAGAGACCCAGTACTTC
NA | TRBJ1-2 | TRBD1 | TRBV6-5 | CASSSLGQGASSGYTF | TGTGCCAGCAGTTCCCTAGGACAGGGGGCGTCTAGTGGCTACACCTTC
NA | TRBJ1-1 | NA | TRBV5-4 | CASSPQNTINEAFF | TGTGCCAGCAGCCCGCAAAACACAATTAATGAAGCTTTCTTT